This T cell receptor (beta chain) stems from a study of T cells expressing NK-cell markers. Background on the study: Out of eight donors sequenced, seven tested HCMV-seropositive and the remaining one seronegative.

The germline CDR1 and CDR2 sequences are SEHNR and FQNEAQ (reference sequence). The CDR3 contains 16 residues. TCRdb reanalyzed the 5' RACE reads and collapses them to one entry per CDR3 protein, without DNA. This repertoire includes about 370,000 distinct CDR3 sequences. The V and J genes are TRBV7-9 and TRBJ2-1; TCRdb's D call of TRBD2 is untestable without DNA. Sequencing was performed on blood T cells: a sorted CD56 or NKG2C T cell subset, CD4+ or CD8+ T cells, or bulk PBMC T cells (not recorded which). The TCR sequence derives from a woman aged 45-65 years in good health. CDR3 region: CASSLGVLAYNNEQFF.